These T cell receptor beta chains were read from a single sample in a study of molecular identifiers for immune sequencing clone quantification. TCRdb itself ran the PCR reads through MiXCR, one entry per CDR3 protein. The repertoire holds approximately 36,000 distinct CDR3 sequences, with about 18% as singletons. Sequencing used naive CD8+ T cells from blood, with Jurkat cell RNA spiked in. The source of these receptors is a human donor in good health. Some libraries in this study had Jurkat cell RNA spiked in. The CDR3 runs from the conserved cysteine through the conserved F or W. A D gene is named only where the DNA matches it firmly. A row's size may be missing; if present it is once, few, many or a size class.

d_gene	abundance	j_gene	v_gene	CDR3aa	CDR3nt
.	many	TRBJ2-1	TRBV28	CASSLGTEQFF	TGTGCCAGCAGTTTGGGGACTGAGCAGTTCTTC
.	.	TRBJ2-3	TRBV11-2	CASSLLSPDTQYF	TGTGCCAGCAGCTTACTTAGCCCAGATACGCAGTATTTT
TRBD2	many	TRBJ2-7	TRBV12-5	CASGLGLAVYEQYF	TGTGCTAGTGGTTTGGGACTAGCGGTTTACGAGCAGTACTTC
TRBD1	many	TRBJ1-6	TRBV12-3/TRBV12-4	CASSPSGQGENSPLHF	TGTGCCAGCAGCCCCTCTGGACAGGGGGAAAATTCACCCCTCCACTTT
TRBD2	few	TRBJ2-7	TRBV27	CASSLSWLAGHYEQYF	TGTGCCAGCAGTTTATCGTGGCTAGCGGGTCACTACGAGCAGTACTTC
TRBD1	many	TRBJ1-4	TRBV15	CATTSDRGSFATNEKLFF	TGTGCCACCACCTCGGACAGGGGGTCCTTTGCAACTAATGAAAAACTGTTTTTT
.	many	TRBJ2-7	TRBV28	CASRQSGTYYEQYF	TGTGCCAGCAGGCAGTCGGGGACTTACTACGAGCAGTACTTC
.	many	TRBJ2-5	TRBV20-1	CSAREVGRVQETQYF	TGCAGTGCTAGAGAGGTCGGGAGAGTCCAAGAGACCCAGTACTTC
.	.	TRBJ2-5	TRBV7-9	CASSQQETQYF	TGTGCCAGCAGCCAGCAAGAGACCCAGTACTTC
.	many	TRBJ2-5	TRBV11-2	CASSLDVAGETQYF	TGTGCCAGCAGCTTAGATGTGGCGGGGGAGACCCAGTACTTC
TRBD1	many	TRBJ2-1	TRBV29-1	CSTPGTGVWDEQFF	TGCAGCACCCCCGGGACAGGGGTGTGGGATGAGCAGTTCTTC
.	many	TRBJ2-7	TRBV27	CASSLTPSLEQYF	TGTGCCAGCAGTTTAACTCCTAGCCTGGAGCAGTACTTC
.	many	TRBJ2-2	TRBV5-4	CASRLQITGELFF	TGTGCCAGCAGATTACAAATCACCGGGGAGCTGTTTTTT
TRBD2	many	TRBJ2-7	TRBV9	CASSVVAGDYEQYF	TGTGCCAGCAGCGTAGTAGCGGGAGATTACGAGCAGTACTTC
TRBD1	.	TRBJ1-5	TRBV6-5	CASSTLGTGRRGPQHF	TGTGCCAGCAGTACCCTCGGGACAGGGCGGCGGGGGCCCCAGCATTTT
TRBD2	many	TRBJ2-1	TRBV27	CASSAEREGLYNEQFF	TGTGCCAGCAGTGCCGAGCGGGAGGGCCTTTACAATGAGCAGTTCTTC
TRBD1	many	TRBJ2-7	TRBV29-1	CSVRQGLREEQYF	TGCAGCGTTCGACAGGGTCTTCGTGAAGAGCAGTACTTC
.	many	TRBJ1-2	TRBV20-1	CSASLRATINYGYTF	TGCAGTGCTAGCCTCAGGGCCACCATAAACTATGGCTACACCTTC
TRBD2	.	TRBJ2-1	TRBV28	CASSGLVHHNEQFF	TGTGCCAGCAGTGGACTAGTTCATCACAATGAGCAGTTCTTC
TRBD1	many	TRBJ2-1	TRBV19	CASSPPGTAYNEQFF	TGTGCCAGTAGTCCTCCCGGGACAGCCTACAATGAGCAGTTCTTC
.	.	TRBJ2-2	TRBV7-9	CASSSRLVGGELFF	TGTGCCAGCAGCTCCCGACTAGTCGGCGGGGAGCTGTTTTTT
TRBD1	many	TRBJ2-6	TRBV10-3	CAISETGASSGANVLTF	TGTGCCATCAGTGAGACAGGGGCCTCTTCTGGGGCCAACGTCCTGACTTTC
TRBD1	many	TRBJ2-7	TRBV10-3	CATDRGGNEQYF	TGTGCCACCGACAGGGGTGGAAACGAGCAGTACTTC
TRBD2	many	TRBJ2-3	TRBV6-4	CASSELPGTSGTDTQYF	TGTGCCAGCAGTGAATTACCCGGGACTAGCGGCACAGATACGCAGTATTTT
.	.	TRBJ2-7	TRBV9	CASSVEGFARDEQYF	TGTGCCAGCAGCGTAGAAGGGTTCGCGAGGGACGAGCAGTACTTC
.	many	TRBJ2-2	TRBV3-1	CASSQGLENTGELFF	TGTGCCAGCAGCCAAGGCTTGGAGAACACCGGGGAGCTGTTTTTT
.	few	TRBJ2-3	TRBV2	CASMAPTTDTQYF	TGTGCCAGCATGGCGCCAACCACAGATACGCAGTATTTT
.	.	TRBJ2-1	TRBV5-1	CASSVGFEQFF	TGCGCCAGCAGCGTAGGGTTTGAGCAGTTCTTC